This passage covers 12 T cell receptor beta chains from one sample sequenced in a study of T cells in women clearing cervical HPV infection. Some clones are missing from TCRdb's copy, which holds only in-frame ones; the method was immunoSEQ multiplex PCR. The sample holds 20,000 to 25,000 clones. Sample: blood buffy coat. The receptors shown here come from a woman between 18 and 69 years old with a cervical HPV16 infection that either progressed to CIN3+ or cleared (not recorded which).

A remark on this clone: The read ends 3 residues early relative to the CDR3; the germline J gene fills the gap. The rearrangement uses TRBV14 and TRBJ2-3, with 7 positions matching TRBD2. V gave up 6 bases and J gave up 1 base; unmatched junction bases: 16. Per germline, CDR1 SGHDN and CDR2 FVKESK. The CDR3 length is 18 residues. CDR3 protein: CASSPGVAGIHGTDTQYF. The sequenced part of the CDR3 DNA is TGTGCCAGCAGTCCCGGGGTAGCGGGCATCCACGGCACAGATACG. Drawing the rest from reference TRBV14 and TRBJ2-3, the complete variable domain is EAGVTQFPSHSVIEKGQTVTLRCDPISGHDNLYWYRRVMGKEIKFLLHFVKESKQDESGMPNNRFLAERTGGTYSTLKVQPAELEDSGVYFCASSPGVAGIHGTDTQYFGPGTRLTVL.

With regard to this clone: The read stops 3 residues short of the end of the CDR3; the missing end is completed from the germline J gene. The chain links TRBV30 to TRBJ1-4; TRBD1 is a possible D gene (5 bases). Germline CDR1 GTSNPN, CDR2 SVGIG (reference sequence). Trimming removed 2 bases at V and 4 bases at J, with 11 bases between. The CDR3 is made up of 14 amino acids. The CDR3 sequence: CAWSPGLDNEKLFF. CDR3 bases read: TGTGCCTGGAGTCCGGGACTCGATAATGAAAAA.

A remark on this clone: Read data end 3 residues before the CDR3 end; the end is taken from the germline J gene. The genes are TRBV5-8 and TRBJ1-5, with a weak D call TRBD1 (5 bases). V lost 4 bases and J lost 3, with 14 bases in between. The CDR3 runs 15 residues. CDR1 and CDR2 from the germline V gene are SGHTS and YDEGEE. CDR3 protein: CASSRGVNFNQPQHF. The part of the CDR3 DNA that was read is TGTGCCAGCAGCCGAGGGGTAAACTTCAATCAGCCC.

On this clone: The CDR3 extends 3 residues past the end of the read, so its final part is completed from the germline J gene. V usage is TRBV19 and J usage is TRBJ1-5; 7 positions agree with TRBD1. Per germline, CDR1 LNHDA and CDR2 SQIVND (reference sequence). Trimming at V came to 1 base and at J to 8 bases, leaving 8 bases not matched to a gene. The CDR3 is made up of 15 amino acids. The CDR3 sequence: CASSIAAAGGKPQHF. Incomplete CDR3 DNA: TGTGCCAGTAGTATAGCGGCGGCAGGGGGAAAGCCC.

A remark on this clone: The read ends 3 residues shy of where the CDR3 ends; the end is completed using the germline J gene. The genes are TRBV5-6 and TRBJ2-6; no reliable D call. The germline gives CDR1 SGHDT, CDR2 YYEEEE. The V gene lost 6 bases and the J gene lost 4 bases, with 14 bases spanning the gap. The CDR3 contains 15 residues. This CDR3 reads CASKGLMPGANVLTF. The covered CDR3 bases are TGTGCCAGCAAAGGGTTGATGCCGGGGGCCAACGTC.

On this clone: The read gets to within 3 residues of the CDR3 end, and the germline J gene fills in the rest. J is TRBJ2-1 and V is TRBV13; D may be TRBD2 (6 bases). CDR1 is PRHDT, CDR2 FYEKMQ, per germline (reference sequence). Trimming pared 3 bases from V and 7 bases from J, leaving 13 bases between. The CDR3 runs 14 residues. The covered CDR3 bases are TGTGCCAGCAGCTTGGGGGGATTCAAGAATGAG. Protein sequence: CASSLGGFKNE. The whole CDR3 protein is CASSLGGFKNEQFF.

Concerning this clone itself: The read halts 3 residues ahead of the CDR3 end, with the missing end drawn from the germline J gene. The chain combines TRBV15 with TRBJ2-7, with D perhaps matching TRBD1 (6 bases). Trimming took 1 base from V and 3 from J, leaving 13 bases between them. The V gene's germline CDR1 is LNHNV and CDR2 YYDKDF (reference sequence). This CDR3 has 15 residues. Here the CDR3 reads CATSRGAGVDYEQYF. The DNA read from the CDR3 is TGTGCCACCAGCAGAGGGGCAGGGGTGGACTACGAG.

With regard to this clone: The read falls 3 residues short of the CDR3 end, and the missing part is taken from the germline J gene. The gene calls are TRBV7-9 and TRBJ2-1; 7 bases match TRBD2. V shed 1 base, J shed 8 bases, and the junction held 5 bases outside the gene matches. The germline gives CDR1 SEHNR, CDR2 FQNEAQ (reference sequence). The length of the CDR3 is 14 residues. Partial CDR3 DNA: TGTGCCAGCAGCTTAGAGAGGCGGGAGTATGAG. Encoded protein: CASSLERREYE. The whole CDR3 sequence reads CASSLERREYEQFF.

As concerns this clone: The read is 3 residues too short to cover the CDR3 end, so that end is filled in from the germline J gene. The J gene is TRBJ2-5, the V gene TRBV7-9; D possibly corresponds to TRBD1 (6 bases). This CDR3 comprises 14 residues. Germline values: CDR1 SEHNR, CDR2 FQNEAQ (reference sequence). Trimming took off 1 base at V and 5 bases at J, with 11 bases between the two ends. CDR3 region: CASSLGGGRETQYF. CDR3 bases read: TGTGCCAGCAGCTTAGGAGGGGGACGGGAGACC. The full variable domain, in which reference TRBV7-9 and TRBJ2-5 provide the parts outside the CDR3, is DTGVSQNPRHKITKRGQNVTFRCDPISEHNRLYWYRQTLGQGPEFLTYFQNEAQLEKSRLLSDRFSAERPKGSFSTLEIQRTEQGDSAMYLCASSLGGGRETQYFGPGTRLLVL.

Remarks on this clone: The read finishes 3 residues shy of the CDR3 end, and the germline J gene is used to complete it. J is TRBJ1-1 and V is TRBV29-1, with D unclear. The CDR3 is 12 residues long. V was pared by 5 bases and J by 0 bases, with 7 bases between. CDR1 is SQVTM and CDR2 is ANQGSEA in the germline V gene. The CDR3 spells CSVSGVNTEAFF. CDR3 DNA, as far as it was read: TGCAGCGTTTCCGGGGTGAACACTGAA.

Concerning this clone itself: The CDR3 end lies 3 residues beyond the end of the read and is filled in from the germline J gene. The chain couples TRBV19 to TRBJ1-1; TRBD1 matches 11 bases. The CDR3 spans 13 residues. Germline trimming cut 6 bases from V and 5 bases from J; bases unmatched to any gene: 2. Germline V gene lookup returns CDR1 LNHDA and CDR2 SQIVND (reference sequence). The covered CDR3 bases are TGTGCCAGTAGGGGACAGGGGGTAACTGAA. This sequence encodes CASRGQGVTE. The whole CDR3 region reads CASRGQGVTEAFF. Looking up the rest from reference TRBV19 and TRBJ1-1 gives the full variable domain: DGGITQSPKYLFRKEGQNVTLSCEQNLNHDAMYWYRQDPGQGLRLIYYSQIVNDFQKGDIAEGYSVSREKKESFPLTVTSAQKNPTAFYLCASRGQGVTEAFFGQGTRLTVV.

Remarks on this clone: With the read ending 3 residues before the CDR3 end, the germline J gene is used to fill in that end. The chain has TRBV5-1 and TRBJ2-3, with unresolved D. Trimming left V 5 bases short and J 3 bases short, with 13 bases between. There are 14 residues in the CDR3. The germline CDR1 and CDR2 sequences are SGHRS and YFSETQ. This chain's CDR3 is CASSVYAVTDTQYF. The CDR3 bases that were read are TGCGCCAGCAGTGTCTATGCGGTGACAGATACG.